This TCR beta chain was documented in a study of post-analysis software for immune sequencing data. General study findings and limits: Significantly decreased normalized Chao1 diversity was recorded for multiple sclerosis patients relative to controls. Patients used about 5 TRBV segments, including TRBV5-6, TRBV5-1 and TRBV20-1, more often than controls. Samples prepared in the same batch strongly co-clustered by F measure.

The authors incorporated unique molecular identifiers into the TCR beta cDNA libraries. T cells numbering roughly 1 to 10 million yielded 450,000 to 500,000 cDNA molecules. TCRdb re-called the PCR reads through MiXCR, storing one row per CDR3 protein. The table has 400,000 to 500,000 distinct CDR3 sequences, about 40% seen once. Germline CDR1 and CDR2: LNHDA and SQIVND (reference sequence). The CDR3 has 15 residues. With 1 base removed from V and 6 bases from J, the gap between germline ends came to 13 bases. Turning to this clonotype: What it recognizes is unknown.

The sequence was obtained from a girl under 10 years old with multiple sclerosis. The genes are TRBV19 and TRBJ2-1; a possible D gene is TRBD1 (5 bases). The source material was blood. The CDR3: CASSIVGATANEQFF. The CDR3 DNA follows: TGTGCCAGTAGTATAGTAGGGGCGACAGCCAATGAGCAGTTCTTC. The full variable domain, in which reference TRBV19 and TRBJ2-1 provide the parts outside the CDR3, is DGGITQSPKYLFRKEGQNVTLSCEQNLNHDAMYWYRQDPGQGLRLIYYSQIVNDFQKGDIAEGYSVSREKKESFPLTVTSAQKNPTAFYLCASSIVGATANEQFFGPGTRLTVL.